Below, 21 T cell receptor beta chains from the same sample are listed, as sequenced in a study of response to subunit inactivated influenza vaccine. TCRdb re-called the RT-PCR reads through MiXCR, storing one row per CDR3 protein. The table has about 610,000 distinct CDR3 sequences, approximately 14% seen once; the top ten hold roughly 10%. The sample was PBMCs from blood, taken 11 to 12 days after vaccination. The receptors were sampled from a man between 45 and 60 years old who received an inactivated influenza vaccine.

The chain uses TRBV6-1 and TRBJ2-2; no clear D. The CDR3 has 13 residues. Trimming pared 4 bases from V and 3 bases from J, leaving 6 bases between. From germline, CDR1 is MNHNS and CDR2 SASEGT. DNA of the CDR3: TGTGCCAGCAGTGTTTCCGACACCGGGGAGCTGTTTTTT. It translates to CASSVSDTGELFF.

In its sample, this clonotype was seen many times. This chain links TRBV19 with TRBJ1-1; D gene ambiguous. This CDR3 spans 13 amino acids. From germline, CDR1 is LNHDA and CDR2 SQIVND (reference sequence). The V and J ends lost 2 bases and 4 bases respectively, with 8 bases between them. DNA for the CDR3: TGTGCCAGTAGTATAAATCAGCTCACTGAAGCTTTCTTT. This encodes CASSINQLTEAFF.

This clonotype was counted at least ten times. Sequence at one end of the junction differs from germline and may be a read error. The chain links TRBV5-1 to TRBJ1-1; 7 bases agree with TRBD1. Germline V lookup: CDR1 SGHRS, CDR2 YFSETQ. The CDR3 is 14 amino acids. The CDR3 loop is CASSLGDRNTEAFF. In DNA, the CDR3 is TGTGCCAGCAGCTTAGGGGACAGGAACACTGAAGCTTTCTTT.

There are many counts of this clonotype. This chain's CDR3 is CASRNSETQYF. CDR3 DNA: TGTGCCAGCAGGAATTCAGAGACCCAGTACTTC. The chain is built from TRBV12-3 or TRBV12-4 and TRBJ2-5; unclear D gene. This CDR3 is 11 amino acids long. V lost 6 bases, J lost 4 bases, and 6 bases lay in between.

The sample holds many counts of this clonotype. The chain recombines TRBV12-3 or TRBV12-4 with TRBJ2-7; D ambiguous. The CDR3 covers 11 residues. Trimming stripped 4 bases from V and 3 bases from J, with 4 bases between. The CDR3 spells CASSSGYEQYF. CDR3 nucleotides: TGTGCCAGCAGTTCTGGCTACGAGCAGTACTTC.

About this clonotype itself: The conserved phenylalanine or tryptophan normally closing the CDR3 is absent here, so this likely arose from a read error. The V and J genes are TRBV5-1 and TRBJ2-4, with a weak D call TRBD1 (6 bases). The CDR3 consists of 14 residues. The germline V gene has CDR1 SGHRS and CDR2 YFSETQ. Trimming stripped 1 base from V and 5 bases from J, with 10 bases between. The DNA of the CDR3 is TGCGCCAGCAGCTTGTCGACAGGCGAAAACATTCAGTACCTC. This sequence encodes CASSLSTGENIQYL.

The table lists this clonotype with many counts. The rearrangement joins TRBV7-9 to TRBJ1-1, with a tentative D call TRBD1 (5 bases). Trimming removed 5 bases from V and 7 bases from J, with 11 bases in between. The CDR3 is made up of 12 amino acids. Germline V gene lookup returns CDR1 SEHNR and CDR2 FQNEAQ (reference sequence). The CDR3 loop is CASSPMGDEAFF. Here the CDR3 DNA reads TGTGCCAGCAGCCCTATGGGGGATGAAGCTTTCTTT. Complete variable domain (other parts from reference TRBV7-9 and TRBJ1-1): DTGVSQNPRHKITKRGQNVTFRCDPISEHNRLYWYRQTLGQGPEFLTYFQNEAQLEKSRLLSDRFSAERPKGSFSTLEIQRTEQGDSAMYLCASSPMGDEAFFGQGTRLTVV.

The rearrangement links TRBV5-1 to TRBJ2-1; 12 positions match TRBD1. Germline trimming cut 1 base from V and 6 bases from J; bases unmatched to any gene: 8. CDR1 and CDR2 (germline): SGHRS, YFSETQ. This CDR3 region has 17 residues. The chain's CDR3 is CASSLSFGDRGLNEQFF. In DNA, the CDR3 is TGCGCCAGCAGCTTGTCATTTGGGGACAGGGGGCTCAATGAGCAGTTCTTC.

J is TRBJ1-4 and V is TRBV20-1; a weak D match, TRBD1 (6 bases). The CDR3 consists of 13 residues. Between the trimmed V and J ends, which lost 3 bases and 5 bases, there was a span of 10 bases. The germline V gene encodes CDR1 DFQATT and CDR2 SNEGSKA (reference sequence). This CDR3 reads CSARSQGNEKLFF. CDR3 in DNA: TGCAGTGCTAGGTCTCAGGGGAATGAAAAACTGTTTTTT.

This clonotype came up many times. The rearrangement links TRBV12-3 or TRBV12-4 to TRBJ2-3, with 8 nucleotides matching TRBD2. The junction had 9 bases not matched to a gene; V was cut back by 2 bases and J by 5 bases. CDR3 length: 16 amino acids. The chain's CDR3 is CASSLTPGGVLDTQYF. The CDR3 region has the DNA TGTGCCAGCAGTTTAACGCCCGGGGGGGTACTAGATACGCAGTATTTT.

The chain joins TRBV7-2 to TRBJ1-6; 10 bases align to TRBD1. J was trimmed by 12 bases and V by 5 bases; bases with no gene match: 7. Per germline, CDR1 SGHTA and CDR2 FQGNSA. The CDR3 runs 14 residues. CDR3 coding DNA: TGTGCCAGCAGCCCAGGGACAGGGGCAGGACCCCTCCACTTT. Its translation: CASSPGTGAGPLHF.

The gene calls are TRBV6-5 and TRBJ1-5; TRBD1 matches at 8 bases. The CDR3 is 16 amino acids. J was trimmed by 7 bases and V by 1 base; bases with no gene match: 9. CDR1 and CDR2 from the germline V gene are MNHEY and SVGAGI. DNA for the CDR3: TGTGCCAGCAGTTACTTAATTAGACAGGGGACACAGCCCCAGCATTTT. Encoded protein: CASSYLIRQGTQPQHF.

The chain carries TRBV10-3 and TRBJ2-7; D is uncertain. In germline, CDR1 is ENHRY, CDR2 SYGVKD. The length of the CDR3 is 12 residues. The V and J ends lost 1 base and 2 bases respectively, with 3 bases between them. Here the CDR3 reads CAISEFPYEQYF. CDR3 coding DNA: TGTGCCATCAGTGAGTTTCCCTACGAGCAGTACTTC.

The rearrangement uses TRBV20-1 and TRBJ2-5; D is undetermined. CDR1 and CDR2 (germline): DFQATT, SNEGSKA (reference sequence). V lost 3 bases, J lost 4 bases, and 12 bases lay in between. This CDR3 is built from 13 residues. The CDR3 coding sequence is TGCAGTGCTAGGCTGCGTGGGCCAGAGACCCAGTACTTC. This sequence encodes CSARLRGPETQYF.

This clonotype was observed a handful of times. The rearrangement links TRBV30 to TRBJ2-3; TRBD1 might be the D (6 bases). The CDR3 covers 14 residues. Trimming took 6 bases from V and 0 from J, leaving 13 bases between them. Looked up from germline, CDR1 is GTSNPN and CDR2 is SVGIG (reference sequence). CDR3 DNA: TGTGCCTGTAATGGACAGATTAGCACAGATACGCAGTATTTT. Translation: CACNGQISTDTQYF.

This clonotype came up a few times. V usage is TRBV4-2 and J usage is TRBJ2-3; 9 nucleotides line up with TRBD2. Germline V gene lookup returns CDR1 LGHNA and CDR2 YNFKEQ. Trimming at V came to 5 bases and at J to 0 bases, leaving 9 bases not matched to a gene. The CDR3 sequence is 17 residues long. The CDR3 DNA follows: TGTGCCAGCAGCAGAACCGGACTAGCGACTAGCACAGATACGCAGTATTTT. Protein product: CASSRTGLATSTDTQYF.

The chain uses TRBV20-1 and TRBJ2-5; 9 bases fit TRBD2. The CDR3 is 15 amino acids. V lost 3 bases, J lost 4 bases, and 9 bases stayed unmatched. The germline V gene has CDR1 DFQATT and CDR2 SNEGSKA (reference sequence). CDR3: CSARDGAGGLETQYF. CDR3 in DNA: TGCAGTGCTAGGGACGGAGCGGGAGGACTAGAGACCCAGTACTTC.

This clonotype was seen at least ten times. CDR3 loop: CASSYSKGGGGYTF. The CDR3 DNA follows: TGTGCCAGCAGTTACTCGAAAGGCGGGGGTGGCTACACCTTC. The V call is TRBV6-5, the J call TRBJ1-2, with TRBD1 as a possible D gene (5 bases). Germline V CDR1 and CDR2: MNHEY, SVGAGI. The CDR3 contains 14 residues. The germline V and J ends were trimmed by 0 bases and 7 bases, with 12 bases remaining between them.

V usage is TRBV5-5 and J usage is TRBJ2-3; TRBD1 might be the D (5 bases). The CDR3 spans 14 residues. Germline values: CDR1 SGHKS, CDR2 YYEKEE (reference sequence). Trimming took 5 bases from V and 2 from J, leaving 12 bases between them. The CDR3 nucleotides are TGTGCCAGCAGGCAGGACACCCCCACAGATACGCAGTATTTT. Its translation: CASRQDTPTDTQYF. Together with reference TRBV5-5 and TRBJ2-3, the CDR3 gives the full variable domain: DAGVTQSPTHLIKTRGQQVTLRCSPISGHKSVSWYQQVLGQGPQFIFQYYEKEERGRGNFPDRFSARQFPNYSSELNVNALLLGDSALYLCASRQDTPTDTQYFGPGTRLTVL.

This clonotype was seen only a few times. CDR3 residues: CAIGHVNTEAFF. As DNA, the CDR3 is TGTGCCATCGGGCACGTAAACACTGAAGCTTTCTTT. J is TRBJ1-1 and V is TRBV10-3; D uncertain. The CDR3 covers 12 residues. V gave up 8 bases and J gave up 2 bases, with 9 bases separating them. Germline CDR1 ENHRY, CDR2 SYGVKD.

This clonotype has just a few counts. The chain employs TRBV5-1 and TRBJ2-6; the D call may be TRBD1 or TRBD2 (5 bases each). The CDR3 spans 17 residues. Trimming removed 4 bases at V and 1 base at J, with 15 bases between. The germline CDR1 and CDR2 sequences are SGHRS and YFSETQ. Here the CDR3 reads CASSRGPTQSGANVLTF. CDR3 nucleotide sequence: TGCGCCAGCAGCAGGGGACCGACCCAATCTGGGGCCAACGTCCTGACTTTC.